Each of the 9 T cell receptor beta chains below was sequenced from the same sample in a study of OX40 agonist ivuxolimab in advanced cancers. Some clones are missing from TCRdb's copy, which holds only in-frame ones; the method was immunoSEQ multiplex PCR. The table records about 150,000 clones, approximately 94% of them present only once. The specimen comprised CD4+ or CD8+ T cells sorted from blood, sampled in a trial of the OX40 agonist ivuxolimab. The receptors here all came from an adult with an advanced solid tumor such as melanoma, head and neck, liver or kidney cancer.

The DNA for the CDR3 is TGTGCCAGCGGCACTAGCGGGGGGGCCGTGGGAGATACGCAGTATTTT. Translated: CASGTSGGAVGDTQYF. J is TRBJ2-3 and V is TRBV7-2; the match to TRBD2 covers 13 bases. The CDR3 covers 16 residues. Trimming cost V 8 bases and J 5 bases; bases outside gene matches: 10. The germline gives CDR1 SGHTA, CDR2 FQGNSA.

V and J are TRBV10-1 and TRBJ2-7; 8 bases agree with TRBD2. After removal of 4 bases from V and 2 bases from J, the junction contained 7 bases not matched to a gene. The CDR3 is 15 amino acids. Germline assignment: CDR1 WNHNN and CDR2 SYGVQD (reference sequence). DNA of the CDR3: TGCGCCAGCAGTGGAGCGGGAGAAGGGGCCTACGAGCAGTACTTC. It translates to CASSGAGEGAYEQYF.

The chain carries TRBV29-1 and TRBJ1-1, with 8 bases that match TRBD1. CDR3 size: 17 residues. V shed 4 bases, J shed 4 bases, and the junction held 17 bases outside the gene matches. CDR1 and CDR2 from the germline V gene are SQVTM and ANQGSEA. The CDR3 protein is CSVVGQGARYSRTEAFF. Written as DNA, the CDR3 is TGCAGCGTTGTAGGTCAGGGGGCAAGGTATAGTCGCACTGAAGCTTTCTTT.

The chain couples TRBV18 to TRBJ2-7, with 9 bases lining up with TRBD1. The CDR3 covers 13 residues. Germline V lookup: CDR1 KGHSH, CDR2 LQKENI. V shed 7 bases and J 5 bases; nucleotides not matched to a gene: 6. The DNA for the CDR3 is TGTGCCAGCTTGGGACAGGGACGTGACGAGCAGTACTTC. This translates into CASLGQGRDEQYF. Drawing the rest from reference TRBV18 and TRBJ2-7, the complete variable domain is NAGVMQNPRHLVRRRGQEARLRCSPMKGHSHVYWYRQLPEEGLKFMVYLQKENIIDESGMPKERFSAEFPKEGPSILRIQQVVRGDSAAYFCASLGQGRDEQYFGPGTRLTVT.

V gene TRBV28 combines with J gene TRBJ1-1; D is perhaps TRBD1 (6 bases). This CDR3 contains 15 residues. Germline lookup yields CDR1 MDHEN and CDR2 SYDVKM. Between the trimmed V and J ends, which lost 5 bases and 1 base, there was a span of 14 bases. The CDR3 sequence is CASSPGGARNTEAFF. CDR3 in DNA: TGTGCCAGCAGTCCTGGGGGGGCGCGGAACACTGAAGCTTTCTTT. The whole variable domain, filled in from reference TRBV28 and TRBJ1-1, reads DVKVTQSSRYLVKRTGEKVFLECVQDMDHENMFWYRQDPGLGLRLIYFSYDVKMKEKGDIPEGYSVSREKKERFSLILESASTNQTSMYLCASSPGGARNTEAFFGQGTRLTVV.

CDR3 nucleotide sequence: TGTGCCAGCAGTTACTCGAAGGAGGGGGCTAATGAAAAACTGTTTTTT. It yields the protein CASSYSKEGANEKLFF. This chain links TRBV6-6 with TRBJ1-4; D may be TRBD1 (6 bases). Trimming stripped 0 bases from V and 3 bases from J, with 11 bases between. CDR1 and CDR2 (germline): MNHNY, SVGAGI (reference sequence). This CDR3 has 16 residues.

V is TRBV5-1 and J is TRBJ2-7, with 16 bases matching TRBD2. The V gene's germline CDR1 is SGHRS and CDR2 YFSETQ. The CDR3 loop spans 21 amino acids. After removal of 3 bases from V and 3 bases from J, the junction contained 18 bases not matched to a gene. In DNA, the CDR3 is TGCGCCAGCAGCTGGCCAGGGCGAAAAGGGACTAGCGGGAGGGGCGACTACGAGCAGTACTTC. Translating gives CASSWPGRKGTSGRGDYEQYF.

The gene calls are TRBV7-2 and TRBJ2-3; D might be TRBD2 (6 bases). Trimming stripped 1 base from V and 1 base from J, with 9 bases between. This CDR3 comprises 15 residues. The germline V gene has CDR1 SGHTA and CDR2 FQGNSA. The CDR3 nucleotides are TGTGCCAGCAGCTTAGAGCTAGCGCGCACAGATACGCAGTATTTT. Translation gives CASSLELARTDTQYF. Combining the CDR3 with reference TRBV7-2 and TRBJ2-3 gives the whole variable domain GAGVSQSPSNKVTEKGKDVELRCDPISGHTALYWYRQSLGQGLEFLIYFQGNSAPDKSGLPSDRFSAERTGGSVSTLTIQRTQQEDSAVYLCASSLELARTDTQYFGPGTRLTVL.

Only one count was recorded for this clone. This chain links TRBV12-2 with TRBJ1-2; the D call TRBD1 from the table was never checked on the DNA. TRBV12-2 is an annotated pseudogene. There are 14 residues in the CDR3. In DNA form, the CDR3 reads TGTGCAAGTCGCTTTGCTTCGGACAGGGACGGCTACACCTTC. It translates to CASRFASDRDGYTF.